One sample yielded the 9 T cell receptor beta chains listed below, sequenced in a study of OX40 agonist ivuxolimab in advanced cancers. The data were produced by immunoSEQ multiplex PCR, yet TCRdb's version contains in-frame clones alone and is incomplete. The table records 85,000 to 100,000 clones, around 90% of them present only once. The specimen comprised CD4+ or CD8+ T cells sorted from blood, sampled in a trial of the OX40 agonist ivuxolimab. The receptors originated from an adult with an advanced solid tumor such as melanoma, head and neck, liver or kidney cancer.

The J gene is TRBJ1-3, the V gene TRBV30; tentatively, D is TRBD1 (6 bases). This CDR3 comprises 18 residues. Trimming removed 3 bases from V and 2 bases from J, with 23 bases in between. From germline, CDR1 is GTSNPN and CDR2 SVGIG (reference sequence). The CDR3 protein is CAWRDREGERRTGNTIYF. CDR3 coding DNA: TGTGCCTGGAGGGACCGCGAGGGGGAAAGGAGGACTGGAAACACCATATATTTT.

V gene TRBV12-5 combines with J gene TRBJ1-1, with D unclear. The CDR3 length is 15 residues. Trimming cost V 2 bases and J 1 base, with 11 bases left between them. CDR1 is LGHNT and CDR2 is FRNRAP in the germline V gene. The CDR3 spells CASGLHSSGNTEAFF. The CDR3 DNA reads TGTGCTAGTGGTTTGCACTCATCGGGGAACACTGAAGCTTTCTTT.

The V gene is TRBV28, the J gene TRBJ1-4; D not certain. The CDR3 covers 14 residues. In germline, CDR1 is MDHEN, CDR2 SYDVKM. Between the trimmed V and J ends, which lost 3 bases and 11 bases, there was a span of 16 bases. CDR3 DNA sequence: TGTGCCAGCAGTTTGTTGGACGGGTTGGGGAAACTGTTTTTT. Protein product: CASSLLDGLGKLFF.

The chain links TRBV2 to TRBJ2-7; the match to TRBD1 covers 9 bases. CDR3 size: 12 residues. Germline CDR1 and CDR2: SNHLY and FYNNEI. The V gene end was trimmed by 7 bases and the J gene end by 7 bases; junction bases not matched to a gene: 5. The CDR3 protein is CASTTGGREQYF. The CDR3 nucleotides read TGTGCCAGCACGACAGGGGGGAGGGAGCAGTACTTC. Full variable domain (outside the CDR3, taken from reference TRBV2 and TRBJ2-7): EPEVTQTPSHQVTQMGQEVILRCVPISNHLYFYWYRQILGQKVEFLVSFYNNEISEKSEIFDDQFSVERPDGSNFTLKIRSTKLEDSAMYFCASTTGGREQYFGPGTRLTVT.

This clone was picked up one time. The rearrangement joins TRBV10-3 to TRBJ2-1, with 10 bases matching TRBD2. The V gene's germline CDR1 is ENHRY and CDR2 SYGVKD. Trimming cost V 11 bases and J 5 bases; bases outside gene matches: 9. This CDR3 contains 14 residues. The CDR3 is CAAGRLAGDNEQFF. The CDR3 nucleotides are TGTGCCGCCGGTCGGCTAGCGGGGGACAATGAGCAGTTCTTC.

This chain links TRBV2 with TRBJ1-2, with D unresolved. Per the germline V gene, CDR1 is SNHLY and CDR2 is FYNNEI. This CDR3 region has 11 residues. V shed 7 bases and J shed 8 bases, with 11 bases lying between them. The CDR3 spells CASNVLGGYTF. DNA of the CDR3: TGTGCCAGCAATGTCCTGGGAGGCTACACCTTC.

The V gene is TRBV5-8, the J gene TRBJ2-3; D may be TRBD2 (5 bases). The germline gives CDR1 SGHTS, CDR2 YDEGEE. Between the trimmed V and J ends, which lost 1 base and 3 bases, there was a span of 9 bases. This CDR3 has 14 amino acids. This CDR3 reads CASSLSPGTDTQYF. CDR3 nucleotide sequence: TGTGCCAGCAGCTTGAGCCCGGGAACAGATACGCAGTATTTT.

This chain links TRBV9 with TRBJ2-6; D unresolved. The CDR3 is 15 amino acids. The V gene's germline CDR1 is SGDLS and CDR2 YYNGEE. V lost 2 bases and J lost 0, with 6 bases in between. The CDR3, as DNA: TGTGCCAGCAGCGTTCAGAGCTCTGGGGCCAACGTCCTGACTTTC. It specifies CASSVQSSGANVLTF.

This clone appeared a few times. The V and J genes are TRBV2 and TRBJ1-5, with D uncertain. CDR3 length: 15 residues. CDR1 is SNHLY, CDR2 FYNNEI, per germline. The ends were cut back, 3 bases at V and 0 bases at J, with 9 bases in the middle. CDR3 nucleotides: TGTGCCAGCAGTGAGGAGAGCCTTAGCAATCAGCCCCAGCATTTT. This gives the protein CASSEESLSNQPQHF.